This paragraph reports one TCR beta chain. In the original processing: Estimated nucleated cell counts came from reference gene primer amplification. TCRdb keeps only in-frame clones here, not all; method: immunoSEQ multiplex PCR. The V and J calls and the clone size are those of that table, but D and trimming were determined from the DNA. The sample has approximately 270,000 clones; 85% to 90% are singletons. Two negative PCRs, clearance, or symptom resolution characterized the recovered Cohort 3 donors. V gave up 4 bases and J gave up 3 bases, with 12 bases separating them. CDR1 MDHEN and CDR2 SYDVKM come from the germline V gene. This CDR3 region has 14 residues. This sample was taken from a study of blood T cell repertoires in COVID-19. Study information: COVID-19 samples collected from the United States, Italy and Spain covered acute and convalescent phases.

The chain recombines TRBV28 with TRBJ2-5; weak D call: TRBD1 (6 bases). Material: PBMCs or T cells enriched from blood (not recorded which). The receptor's source is a woman aged 55-70 years who had recovered from COVID-19. The DNA of the CDR3 is TGTGCCAGCAGTTCCAGGGGAAGAAAAGAGACCCAGTACTTC. It translates to CASSSRGRKETQYF.